The sample holds a few counts of the clone carrying this T cell receptor beta chain. This sample is drawn from a study of response to subunit inactivated influenza vaccine. The germline CDR1 and CDR2 sequences are MNHEY and SVGAGI. This CDR3 is built from 15 residues. The trim removed 4 bases at V and 9 bases at J, leaving 12 bases unmatched. TCRdb passed the RT-PCR reads through MiXCR, listing each CDR3 protein once. Here the sample spans hundreds of thousands of distinct CDR3 sequences, about a sixth being singletons. The rearrangement uses TRBV6-5 and TRBJ1-5, with TRBD1 matching 7 bases. The TCR comes from a man aged 50 or older who received an inactivated influenza vaccine. The sample was PBMCs from blood, taken about 12 days after vaccination. The CDR3 nucleotides are TGTGCCAGCAGTTTGACAGGGTCAGGGTCGTGGCCCCAGCATTTT. Translated, it gives CASSLTGSGSWPQHF.